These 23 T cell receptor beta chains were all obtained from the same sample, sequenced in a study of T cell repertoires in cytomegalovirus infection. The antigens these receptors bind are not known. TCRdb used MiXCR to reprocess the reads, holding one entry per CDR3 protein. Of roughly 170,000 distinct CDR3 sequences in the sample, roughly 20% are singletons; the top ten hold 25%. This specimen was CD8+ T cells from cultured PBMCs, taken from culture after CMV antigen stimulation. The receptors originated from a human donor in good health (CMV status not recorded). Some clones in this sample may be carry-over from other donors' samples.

CDR3 bases: TGCAGTGCCACCCTTCTAGCGGGGTCCCTCAATGAGCAGTTCTTC. This encodes CSATLLAGSLNEQFF. The genes are TRBV20-1 and TRBJ2-1; 9 positions match TRBD2. J gave up 6 bases and V 6 bases, and 12 bases lay outside the gene matches. Germline CDR1 and CDR2: DFQATT and SNEGSKA (reference sequence). This CDR3 has 15 amino acids.

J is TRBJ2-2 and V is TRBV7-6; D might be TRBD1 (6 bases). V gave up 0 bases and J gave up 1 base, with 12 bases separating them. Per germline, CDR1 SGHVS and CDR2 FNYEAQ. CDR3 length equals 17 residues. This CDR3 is CASSLAKQTGNTGELFF. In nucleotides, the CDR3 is TGTGCCAGCAGCTTAGCTAAGCAGACAGGGAACACCGGGGAGCTGTTTTTT.

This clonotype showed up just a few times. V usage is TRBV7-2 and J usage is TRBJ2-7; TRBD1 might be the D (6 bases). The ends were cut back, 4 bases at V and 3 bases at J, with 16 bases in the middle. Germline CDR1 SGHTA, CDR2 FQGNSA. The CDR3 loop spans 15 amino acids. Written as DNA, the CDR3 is TGTGCCAGCAGCTCTACAGGGTGGATGGACTACGAGCAGTACTTC. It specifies CASSSTGWMDYEQYF.

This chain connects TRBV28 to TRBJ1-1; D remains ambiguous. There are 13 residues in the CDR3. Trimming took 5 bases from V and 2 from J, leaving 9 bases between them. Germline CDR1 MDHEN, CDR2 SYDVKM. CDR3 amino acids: CASSALINTEAFF. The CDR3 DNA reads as TGTGCCAGCAGTGCGTTAATCAACACTGAAGCTTTCTTT.

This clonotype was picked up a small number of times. The CDR3 loop reads CASSWTPSGDNEQFF. The CDR3 DNA reads TGTGCCAGCAGCTGGACCCCTAGCGGGGACAATGAGCAGTTCTTC. The V gene is TRBV7-2, the J gene TRBJ2-1; 9 bases fit TRBD2. Trimming took 4 bases from V and 5 from J; bases not matched to a gene: 6. Germline V gives CDR1 SGHTA, CDR2 FQGNSA. This CDR3 is 15 amino acids long.

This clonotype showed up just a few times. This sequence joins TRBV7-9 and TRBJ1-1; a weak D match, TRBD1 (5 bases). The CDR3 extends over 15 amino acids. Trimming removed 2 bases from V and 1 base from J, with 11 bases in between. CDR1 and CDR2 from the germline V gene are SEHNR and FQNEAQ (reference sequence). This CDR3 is CASSLPGKRNTEAFF. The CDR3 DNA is TGTGCCAGCAGCTTACCAGGGAAGAGGAACACTGAAGCTTTCTTT.

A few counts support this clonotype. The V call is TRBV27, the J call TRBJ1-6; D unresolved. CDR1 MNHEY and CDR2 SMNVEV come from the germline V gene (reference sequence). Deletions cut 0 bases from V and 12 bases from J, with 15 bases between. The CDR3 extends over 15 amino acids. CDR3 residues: CASSLSGAPIEPLHF. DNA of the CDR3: TGTGCCAGCAGTTTATCGGGTGCCCCCATTGAACCCCTCCACTTT.

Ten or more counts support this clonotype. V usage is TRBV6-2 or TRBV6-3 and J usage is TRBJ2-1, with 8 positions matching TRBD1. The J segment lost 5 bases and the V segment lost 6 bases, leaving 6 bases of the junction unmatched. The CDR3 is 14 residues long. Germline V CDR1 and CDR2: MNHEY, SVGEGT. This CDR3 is CASSGQGANNEQFF. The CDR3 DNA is TGTGCCAGCAGCGGACAGGGTGCAAACAATGAGCAGTTCTTC.

CDR3 in amino acids: CASSLGTQGLYNEQFF. The CDR3 nucleotides are TGTGCCAGCAGCTTAGGTACACAGGGATTGTACAATGAGCAGTTCTTC. V gene TRBV7-2 combines with J gene TRBJ2-1; D is perhaps TRBD1 (6 bases). V gave up 1 base and J gave up 4 bases, with 14 bases separating them. CDR1 is SGHTA and CDR2 is FQGNSA in the germline V gene. This CDR3 region has 16 residues.

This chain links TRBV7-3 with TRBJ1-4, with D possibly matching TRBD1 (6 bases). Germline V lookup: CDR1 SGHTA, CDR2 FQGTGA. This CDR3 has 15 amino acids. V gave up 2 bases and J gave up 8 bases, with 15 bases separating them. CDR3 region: CASSLLRQGREKLFF. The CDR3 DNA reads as TGTGCCAGCAGCTTATTGCGCCAGGGGAGAGAAAAACTGTTTTTT.

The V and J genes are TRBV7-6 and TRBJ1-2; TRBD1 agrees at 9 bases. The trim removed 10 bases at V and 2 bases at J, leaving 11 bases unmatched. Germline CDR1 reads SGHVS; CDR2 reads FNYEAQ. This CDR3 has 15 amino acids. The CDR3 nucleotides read TGTGCCACCGATAAGGGACAGGGCATCAACTATGGCTACACCTTC. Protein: CATDKGQGINYGYTF.

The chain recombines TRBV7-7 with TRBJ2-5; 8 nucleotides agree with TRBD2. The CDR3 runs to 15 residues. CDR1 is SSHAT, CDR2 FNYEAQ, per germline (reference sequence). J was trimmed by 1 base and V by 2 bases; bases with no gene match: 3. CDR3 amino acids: CASSLWTSSQETQYF. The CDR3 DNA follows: TGTGCCAGCAGCTTATGGACTAGCAGCCAAGAGACCCAGTACTTC.

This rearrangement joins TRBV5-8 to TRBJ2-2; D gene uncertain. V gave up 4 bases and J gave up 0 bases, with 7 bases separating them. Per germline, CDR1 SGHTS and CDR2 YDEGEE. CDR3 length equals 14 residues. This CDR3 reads CASSLIPNTGELFF. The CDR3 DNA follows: TGTGCCAGCAGCCTCATACCGAACACCGGGGAGCTGTTTTTT.

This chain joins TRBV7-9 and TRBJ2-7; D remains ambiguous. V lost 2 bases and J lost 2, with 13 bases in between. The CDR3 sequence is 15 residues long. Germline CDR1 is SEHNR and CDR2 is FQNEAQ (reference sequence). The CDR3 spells CASSLSPGLPYEQYF. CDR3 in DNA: TGTGCCAGCAGCTTAAGCCCCGGTCTTCCCTACGAGCAGTACTTC.

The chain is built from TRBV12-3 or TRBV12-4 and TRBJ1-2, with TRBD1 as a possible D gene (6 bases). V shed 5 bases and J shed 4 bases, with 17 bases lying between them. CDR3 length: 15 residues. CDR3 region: CASSGKKGVSYGYTF. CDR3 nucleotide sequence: TGTGCCAGCAGTGGTAAAAAGGGGGTCAGCTATGGCTACACCTTC.

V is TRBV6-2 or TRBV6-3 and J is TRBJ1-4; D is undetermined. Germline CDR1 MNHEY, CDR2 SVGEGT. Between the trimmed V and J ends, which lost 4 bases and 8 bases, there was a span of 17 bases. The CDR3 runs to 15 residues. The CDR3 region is CASSSTTGATEKLFF. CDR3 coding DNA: TGTGCCAGCAGTTCAACGACGGGCGCGACGGAAAAACTGTTTTTT.

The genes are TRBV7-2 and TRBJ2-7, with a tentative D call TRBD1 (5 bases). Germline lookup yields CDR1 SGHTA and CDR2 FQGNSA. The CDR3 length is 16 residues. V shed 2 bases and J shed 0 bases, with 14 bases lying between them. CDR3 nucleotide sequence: TGTGCCAGCAGCTTAAATGCCCAGGGCCTCTCCTACGAGCAGTACTTC. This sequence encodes CASSLNAQGLSYEQYF.

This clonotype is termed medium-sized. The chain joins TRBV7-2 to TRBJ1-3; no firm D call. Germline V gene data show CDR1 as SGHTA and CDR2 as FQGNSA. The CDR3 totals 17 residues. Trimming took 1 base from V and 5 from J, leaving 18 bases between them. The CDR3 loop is CASSLEFGGRERNTIYF. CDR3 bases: TGTGCCAGCAGCTTAGAATTCGGTGGGCGGGAGCGAAACACCATATATTTT.

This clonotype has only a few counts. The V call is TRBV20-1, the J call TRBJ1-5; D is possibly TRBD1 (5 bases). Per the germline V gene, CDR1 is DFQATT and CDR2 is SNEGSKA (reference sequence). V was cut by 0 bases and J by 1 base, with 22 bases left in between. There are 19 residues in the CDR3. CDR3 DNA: TGCAGTGCTAGAGACACACTTTTTGGGACGACGGTAAGCAATCAGCCCCAGCATTTT. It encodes CSARDTLFGTTVSNQPQHF.

CDR3 coding DNA: TGTGCCAGCAGCTCACAGGCTTTCGGGAACACTGAAGCTTTCTTT. Protein sequence: CASSSQAFGNTEAFF. The V call is TRBV12-3 or TRBV12-4, the J call TRBJ1-1; D perhaps matches TRBD1 (5 bases). CDR3 size: 15 residues. The V and J ends lost 6 bases and 1 base respectively, with 15 bases between them.

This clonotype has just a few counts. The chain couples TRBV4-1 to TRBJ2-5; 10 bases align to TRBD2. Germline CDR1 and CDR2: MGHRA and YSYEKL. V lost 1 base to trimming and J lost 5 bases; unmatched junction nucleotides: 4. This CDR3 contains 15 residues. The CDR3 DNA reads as TGCGCCAGCAGCCAAGGACTAGCGGGTTTGGAGACCCAGTACTTC. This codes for CASSQGLAGLETQYF.

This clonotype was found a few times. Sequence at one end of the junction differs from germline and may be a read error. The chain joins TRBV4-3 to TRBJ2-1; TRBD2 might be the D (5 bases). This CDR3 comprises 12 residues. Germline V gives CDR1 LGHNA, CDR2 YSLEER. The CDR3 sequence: CASSPRTGETTF. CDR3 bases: TGCGCCAGCAGCCCCCGTACTGGGGAGACCACCTTC.

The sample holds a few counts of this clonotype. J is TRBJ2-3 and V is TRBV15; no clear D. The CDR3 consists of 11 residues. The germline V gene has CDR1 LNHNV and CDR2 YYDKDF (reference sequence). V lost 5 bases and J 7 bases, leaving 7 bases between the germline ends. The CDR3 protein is CATSYFNTQYF. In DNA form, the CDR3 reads TGTGCCACCAGCTACTTTAATACGCAGTATTTT.